The text below deals with one T cell receptor beta chain. Sequenced by immunoSEQ multiplex PCR; TCRdb stores in-frame clones only, minus some. The sample lists approximately 60,000 clones, about 80% occurring once. Germline V gene lookup returns CDR1 LGHNA and CDR2 YSLEER. V was pared by 0 bases and J by 7 bases, with 15 bases between. The CDR3 has 15 residues. This sample is drawn from a study of OX40 agonist ivuxolimab in advanced cancers. Study in general: Every 2 weeks, ivuxolimab was infused into the patients intravenously at between 0.01 and 10 mg/kg.

V is TRBV4-3 and J is TRBJ1-2; D is possibly TRBD1 (6 bases). The material sequenced was CD4+ or CD8+ T cells sorted from blood, taken in a trial of the OX40 agonist ivuxolimab. The origin of this receptor is an adult with an advanced solid tumor such as melanoma, head and neck, liver or kidney cancer. In nucleotides, the CDR3 is TGCGCCAGCAGCCAAGAATCTGGGGGGGCCGGTGGCTACACCTTC. Its translation is CASSQESGGAGGYTF.